The sequence of this TCR beta chain was determined in a study of T cell responses to AZD1222 COVID-19 vaccine. Data came from immunoSEQ multiplex PCR; TCRdb stores just in-frame clones and leaves some out. The sample carries some 140,000 clones, roughly nine tenths recorded once. The CDR3 loop spans 13 amino acids. Germline assignment: CDR1 MNHEY and CDR2 SVGEGT. The V gene lost 6 bases and the J gene lost 10 bases, with 16 bases spanning the gap. This chain uses TRBV6-2 or TRBV6-3 with TRBJ1-5; D might be TRBD1 (5 bases). This TCR came from an adult who received the AZD1222 COVID-19 vaccine. Source: peripheral blood, taken 28 days after the second AZD1222 dose. CDR3 nucleotides: TGTGCCAGCAGCCCCCAGGGTAGAGGACCCCAGCATTTT. This translates into CASSPQGRGPQHF.